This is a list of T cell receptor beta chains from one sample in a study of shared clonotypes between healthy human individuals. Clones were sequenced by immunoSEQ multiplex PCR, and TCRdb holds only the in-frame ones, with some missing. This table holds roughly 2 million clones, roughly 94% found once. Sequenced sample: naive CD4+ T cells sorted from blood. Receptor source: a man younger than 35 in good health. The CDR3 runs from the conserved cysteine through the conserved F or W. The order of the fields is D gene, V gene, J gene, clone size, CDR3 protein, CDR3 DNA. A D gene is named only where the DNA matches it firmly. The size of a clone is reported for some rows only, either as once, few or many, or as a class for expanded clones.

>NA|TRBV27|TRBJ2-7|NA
CASSLYPPIGSYEQYF
TGTGCCAGCAGTTTATATCCCCCGATCGGCTCCTACGAGCAGTACTTC
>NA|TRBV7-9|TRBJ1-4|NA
CATYRIEKLFF
TGTGCCACCTATCGTATTGAAAAACTGTTTTTT
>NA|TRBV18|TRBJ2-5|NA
CASSPSEETQYF
TGTGCCAGCTCACCAAGTGAAGAGACCCAGTACTTC
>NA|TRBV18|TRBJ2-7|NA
CASSQGTYEQYF
TGTGCCAGCTCACAGGGTACCTACGAGCAGTACTTC
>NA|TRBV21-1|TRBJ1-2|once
CASSKTRDRVTGGYTF
TGTGCCAGCAGCAAAACGCGGGACAGGGTCACAGGTGGCTACACCTTC
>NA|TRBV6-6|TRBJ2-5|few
CASSYLETQYF
TGTGCCAGCAGTTACCTGGAGACCCAGTACTTC
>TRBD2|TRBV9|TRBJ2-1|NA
CASSAGTSGVNEQFF
TGTGCCAGCAGCGCTGGCACTAGCGGGGTCAATGAGCAGTTCTTC
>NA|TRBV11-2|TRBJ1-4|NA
CASSLEGRSATNEKLFF
TGTGCCAGCAGCTTAGAAGGGAGGTCCGCAACTAATGAAAAACTGTTTTTT
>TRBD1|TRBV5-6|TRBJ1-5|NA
CASSYGTASNQPQHF
TGTGCCAGCAGCTACGGGACAGCTAGCAATCAGCCCCAGCATTTT
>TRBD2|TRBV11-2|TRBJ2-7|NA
CASSSLTTSGGAHEQYF
TGTGCCAGCAGCTCCCTAACCACTAGCGGGGGGGCCCACGAGCAGTACTTC
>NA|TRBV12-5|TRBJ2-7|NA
CASGFGGINEQYF
TGTGCTAGTGGTTTCGGGGGTATCAACGAGCAGTACTTC
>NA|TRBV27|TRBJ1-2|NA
CASSLARDPRGYGYTF
TGTGCCAGCAGTTTAGCGAGGGATCCACGCGGCTATGGCTACACCTTC